Following are 2 T cell receptor beta chains from one sample sequenced in a study of T cell changes during pregnancy in multiple sclerosis. Assay used: immunoSEQ multiplex PCR; TCRdb lists only in-frame clones, some missing. Of 50,000 to 75,000 clones listed, 92% were seen once; the top ten hold 2.5% to 3%. The source material was peripheral blood, sampled in the third trimester of pregnancy. The receptor source for this set is a female donor in good health, enrolled as a control in a pregnancy study.

The chain uses TRBV19 and TRBJ1-5, with 8 bases aligning to TRBD1. The ends lost 8 bases at V and 3 bases at J; junction bases unmatched: 9. This CDR3 is built from 15 residues. Germline-derived CDR1 and CDR2 are LNHDA and SQIVND (reference sequence). The CDR3 loop is CASGPGTGFNQPQHF. In DNA, the CDR3 is TGTGCCAGTGGTCCGGGGACAGGCTTCAATCAGCCCCAGCATTTT.

The V call is TRBV9, the J call TRBJ1-1, with TRBD1 as a possible D gene (6 bases). Trimming shortened V by 3 bases and J by 4 bases, and 13 bases separated the two germline ends. The CDR3 contains 14 residues. The germline gives CDR1 SGDLS, CDR2 YYNGEE. In DNA, the CDR3 is TGTGCCAGCAGCGGGAACAGGGATCTCACTGAAGCTTTCTTT. This codes for CASSGNRDLTEAFF.